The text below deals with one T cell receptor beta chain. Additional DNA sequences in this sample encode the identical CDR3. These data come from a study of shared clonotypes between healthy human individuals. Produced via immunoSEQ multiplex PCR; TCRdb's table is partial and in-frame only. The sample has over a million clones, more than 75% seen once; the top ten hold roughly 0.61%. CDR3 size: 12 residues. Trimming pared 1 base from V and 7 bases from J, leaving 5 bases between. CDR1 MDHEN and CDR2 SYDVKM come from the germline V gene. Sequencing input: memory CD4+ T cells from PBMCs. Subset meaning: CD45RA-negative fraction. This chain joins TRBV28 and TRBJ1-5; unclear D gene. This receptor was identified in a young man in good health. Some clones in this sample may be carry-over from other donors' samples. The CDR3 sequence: CASSLYGQPQHF. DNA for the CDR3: TGTGCCAGCAGTTTATACGGCCAGCCCCAGCATTTT.